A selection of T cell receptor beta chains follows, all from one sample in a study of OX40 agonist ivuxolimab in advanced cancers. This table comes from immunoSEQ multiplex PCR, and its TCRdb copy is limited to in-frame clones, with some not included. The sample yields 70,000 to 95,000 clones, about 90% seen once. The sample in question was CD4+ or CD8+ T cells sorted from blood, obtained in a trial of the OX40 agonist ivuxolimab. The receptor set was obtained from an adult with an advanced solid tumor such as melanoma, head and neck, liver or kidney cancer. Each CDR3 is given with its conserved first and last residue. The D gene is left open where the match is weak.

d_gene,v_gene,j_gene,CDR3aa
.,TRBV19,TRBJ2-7,CASSIGGTFNYEQYF
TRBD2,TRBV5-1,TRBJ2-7,CASSLNVGTSLVEQYF
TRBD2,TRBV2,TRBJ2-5,CASTPRGGGQETQYF
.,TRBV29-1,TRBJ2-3,CSVDNVDTQYF
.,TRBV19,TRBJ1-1,CASTENSGTEAFF
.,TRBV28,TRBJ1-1,CASSTGNTEAFF
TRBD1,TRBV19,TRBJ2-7,CASSRATGPSYEQYF
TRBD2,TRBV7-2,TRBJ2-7,CASSPQAGPTYEQYF
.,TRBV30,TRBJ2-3,CAWRGTSTDTQYF
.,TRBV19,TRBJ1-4,CASSGRQVTNEKLFF
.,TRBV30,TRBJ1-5,CAWSGGVGDQPQHF
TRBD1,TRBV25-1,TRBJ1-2,CASSVGQRFYGYTF
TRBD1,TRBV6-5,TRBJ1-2,CASSYSRDRGGYTF
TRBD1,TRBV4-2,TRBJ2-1,CASSQDYTSFGQESYNEQFF
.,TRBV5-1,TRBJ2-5,CASSKLGGRETQYF
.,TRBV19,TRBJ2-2,CASSIPGRVGELFF
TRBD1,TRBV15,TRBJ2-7,CATSDFPPGQGQPLIYEQYF
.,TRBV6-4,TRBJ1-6,CASSLQGLDSPLHF
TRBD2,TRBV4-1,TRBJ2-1,CATRRVLAGESYNEQFF
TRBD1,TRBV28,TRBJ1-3,CASSTDRLSGNTIYF
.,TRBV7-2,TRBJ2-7,CASSLAVPLYEQYF
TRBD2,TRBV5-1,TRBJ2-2,CASSLVAGGSTGELFF
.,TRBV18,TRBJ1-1,CASSPPGVEGNTEAFF
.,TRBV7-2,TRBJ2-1,CASRQDRGTYNEQFF
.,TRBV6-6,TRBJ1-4,CASSYESSRGKLFF
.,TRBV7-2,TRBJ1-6,CASSLVSATFGPLHF
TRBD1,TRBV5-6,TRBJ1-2,CASSLDMSTGGVSYGYTF
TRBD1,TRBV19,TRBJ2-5,CASSLTGPIETQYF
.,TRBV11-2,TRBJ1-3,CASSLDQFGNTIYF
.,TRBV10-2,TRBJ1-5,CASSEMRGDSNQPQHF
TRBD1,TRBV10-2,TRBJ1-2,CASQGQGARGYTF
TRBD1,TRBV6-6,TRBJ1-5,CASSGQGRNQPQHF
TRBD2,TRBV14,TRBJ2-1,CASSQGLAGVGEQFF
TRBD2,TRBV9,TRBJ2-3,CASSQQVGTSGSRVDTQYF
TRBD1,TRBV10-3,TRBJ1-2,CAISVRTGPGYTF
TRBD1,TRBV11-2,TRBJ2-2,CASSRTGAGTGELFF
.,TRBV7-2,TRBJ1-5,CASSPDGNQPQHF
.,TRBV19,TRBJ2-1,CASSPGDVDKQFF
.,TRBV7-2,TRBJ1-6,CASSLGAGSPLHF
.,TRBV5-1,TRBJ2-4,CASSLGQQNIQYF
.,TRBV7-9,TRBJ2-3,CASSLVPSDTQYF
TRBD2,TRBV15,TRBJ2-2,CATSRVRRSGDNTGELFF
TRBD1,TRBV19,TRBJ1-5,CASSILPGTGGNQPQHF
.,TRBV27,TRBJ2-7,CASNPNRGYEQYF